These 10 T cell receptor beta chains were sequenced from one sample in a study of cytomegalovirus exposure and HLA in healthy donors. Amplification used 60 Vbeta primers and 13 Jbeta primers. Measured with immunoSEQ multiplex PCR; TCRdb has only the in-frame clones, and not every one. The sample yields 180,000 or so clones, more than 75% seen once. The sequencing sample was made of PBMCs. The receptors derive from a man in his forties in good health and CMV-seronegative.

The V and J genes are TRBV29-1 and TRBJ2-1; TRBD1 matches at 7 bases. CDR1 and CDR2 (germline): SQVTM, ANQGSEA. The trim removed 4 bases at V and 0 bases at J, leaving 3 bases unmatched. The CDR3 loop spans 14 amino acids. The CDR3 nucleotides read TGCAGCGTTGGGGACAGAAGCTCCTACAATGAGCAGTTCTTC. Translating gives CSVGDRSSYNEQFF.

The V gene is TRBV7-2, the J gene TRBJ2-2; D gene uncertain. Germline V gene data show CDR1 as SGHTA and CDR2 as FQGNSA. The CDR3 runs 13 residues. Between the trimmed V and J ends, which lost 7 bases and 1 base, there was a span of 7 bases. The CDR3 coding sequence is TGTGCCAGCACTAGGCTGAACACCGGGGAGCTGTTTTTT. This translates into CASTRLNTGELFF.

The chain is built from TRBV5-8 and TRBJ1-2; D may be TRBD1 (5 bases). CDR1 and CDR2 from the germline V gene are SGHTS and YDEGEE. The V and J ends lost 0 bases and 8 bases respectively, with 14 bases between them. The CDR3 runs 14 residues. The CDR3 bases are TGTGCCAGCAGCTTGGCGACAGCCGACGGGGGCTACACCTTC. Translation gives CASSLATADGGYTF.

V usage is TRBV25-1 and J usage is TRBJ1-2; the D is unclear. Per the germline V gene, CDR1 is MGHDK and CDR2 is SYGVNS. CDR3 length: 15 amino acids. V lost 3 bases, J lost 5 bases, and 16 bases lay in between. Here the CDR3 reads CASSDRLSTGYGYTF. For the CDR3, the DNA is TGTGCCAGCAGTGACCGCCTCTCGACGGGGTATGGCTACACCTTC.

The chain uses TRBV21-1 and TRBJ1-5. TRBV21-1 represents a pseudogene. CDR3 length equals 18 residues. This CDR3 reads CASSKNEISSPPNQPQHF. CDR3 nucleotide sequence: TGTGCCAGCAGCAAAAACGAGATTTCTTCGCCCCCCAATCAGCCCCAGCATTTT.

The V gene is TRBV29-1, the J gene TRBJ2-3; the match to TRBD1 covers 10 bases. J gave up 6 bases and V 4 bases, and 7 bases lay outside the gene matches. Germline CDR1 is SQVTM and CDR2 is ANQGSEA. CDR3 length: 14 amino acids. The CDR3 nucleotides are TGCAGCGTTGGCGGGACAGGGGCTCTGGATACGCAGTATTTT. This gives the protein CSVGGTGALDTQYF.

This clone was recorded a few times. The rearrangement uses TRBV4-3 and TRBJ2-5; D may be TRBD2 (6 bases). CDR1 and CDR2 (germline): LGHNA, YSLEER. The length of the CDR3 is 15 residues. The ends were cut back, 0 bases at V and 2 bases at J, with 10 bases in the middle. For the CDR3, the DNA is TGCGCCAGCAGCCAAGATTTCGGGGGACAAGAGACCCAGTACTTC. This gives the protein CASSQDFGGQETQYF.

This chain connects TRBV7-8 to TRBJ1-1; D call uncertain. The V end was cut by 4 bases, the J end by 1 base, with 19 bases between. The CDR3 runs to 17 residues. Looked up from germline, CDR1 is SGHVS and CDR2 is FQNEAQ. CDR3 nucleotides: TGTGCCAGCAGCTCCAGGAACGGGGAAGGAGAGAACACTGAAGCTTTCTTT. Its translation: CASSSRNGEGENTEAFF.

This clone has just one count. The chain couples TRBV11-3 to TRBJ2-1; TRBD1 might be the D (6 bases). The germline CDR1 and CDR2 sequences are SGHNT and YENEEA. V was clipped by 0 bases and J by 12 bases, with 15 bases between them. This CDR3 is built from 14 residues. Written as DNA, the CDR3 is TGTGCCAGCAGCTTAGATCTAACAGGGCTAGGGCAGTTCTTC. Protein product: CASSLDLTGLGQFF.

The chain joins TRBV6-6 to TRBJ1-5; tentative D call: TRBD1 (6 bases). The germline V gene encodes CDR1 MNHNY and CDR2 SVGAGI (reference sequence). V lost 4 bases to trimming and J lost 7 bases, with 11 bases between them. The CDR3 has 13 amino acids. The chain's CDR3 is CASSLGTFQPQHF. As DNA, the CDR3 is TGTGCCAGCAGTTTAGGGACATTCCAGCCCCAGCATTTT.